These 28 T cell receptor beta chains came from one sample sequenced in a study of T cells in women clearing cervical HPV infection (dated by TCRdb to 2016 to 2019). The library came from the immunoSEQ multiplex PCR assay. TCRdb limited this immuneACCESS table to in-frame rearrangements with V and J called. A share of clones is missing; checked studies link under half to unresolved V genes, and the rest is unexplained. The sample's records list 30,000 or so clones. The ten top clones hold 5% to 7.5% of the sample. The specimen sequenced was blood buffy coat. The source of these receptors is a woman aged 18 to 75 with a cervical HPV16 infection that either progressed to CIN3+ or cleared (not recorded which).

With respect to this clone: Sequencing ends 3 residues short of the CDR3 end; the germline J gene provides the rest. The chain joins TRBV30 to TRBJ2-7; D gene unclear. The CDR3 is 11 residues long. Trimming pared 0 bases from V and 5 bases from J, leaving 5 bases between. Germline V CDR1 and CDR2: GTSNPN, SVGIG (reference sequence). The CDR3 is CAWSVQHEQYF. The CDR3 DNA, read in part, is TGTGCCTGGAGTGTACAACACGAG.

Points on this clone: The read ends 3 residues before the CDR3 terminus; that terminus is restored from the germline J gene. The J gene is TRBJ2-5, the V gene TRBV2; 13 bases align to TRBD2. After removal of 0 bases from V and 4 bases from J, the junction contained 5 bases not matched to a gene. CDR1 SNHLY and CDR2 FYNNEI come from the germline V gene. This CDR3 spans 17 amino acids. CDR3 protein: CASSEAKLAGGRETQYF. The part of the CDR3 DNA that was read is TGTGCCAGCAGTGAAGCTAAACTAGCGGGGGGGCGAGAGACC.

Comments on this clone: The read halts 3 residues ahead of the CDR3 end, with the missing end drawn from the germline J gene. This chain uses TRBV19 with TRBJ1-5, with D uncertain. CDR3 length: 17 amino acids. Trimming took off 8 bases at V and 0 bases at J, with 20 bases between the two ends. Germline V CDR1 and CDR2: LNHDA, SQIVND (reference sequence). This CDR3 is CASSAGRTGGSNQPQHF. Incomplete CDR3 DNA: TGTGCCAGTTCTGCGGGCAGGACGGGAGGTAGCAATCAGCCC.

Points on this clone: The CDR3 end falls 3 residues outside the read, so it is completed with the germline J gene. This chain joins TRBV29-1 and TRBJ1-2; D is possibly TRBD1 (5 bases). Trimming removed 5 bases at V and 4 bases at J, with 20 bases between. CDR1 and CDR2 from the germline V gene are SQVTM and ANQGSEA. This CDR3 is 15 amino acids long. The part of the CDR3 DNA that was read is TGCAGCGTTCGCGACCCGGGGACTTCCGGCTATGGC. Its translation is CSVRDPGTSGYG. In full, the CDR3 reads CSVRDPGTSGYGYTF.

Worth noting for this clone: With the read ending 3 residues before the CDR3 end, the germline J gene is used to fill in that end. The chain joins TRBV12-3 or TRBV12-4 to TRBJ1-1, with D perhaps TRBD1 (5 bases). The V gene lost 8 bases and the J gene lost 2 bases, with 18 bases spanning the gap. The CDR3 extends over 15 amino acids. The sequenced CDR3 bases are TGTGCCAGCGCACCGTGGGGGGGATCCAACACTGAA. As protein: CASAPWGGSNTE. In full, the CDR3 reads CASAPWGGSNTEAFF.

About this clone: The sequenced fragment ends 3 residues before the CDR3 boundary, so the rest is inferred from the germline J gene. The rearrangement uses TRBV6-4 and TRBJ1-2; 8 bases fit TRBD1. This CDR3 is built from 11 residues. CDR1 MRHNA and CDR2 SNTAGT come from the germline V gene. CDR3 in amino acids: CASSGDRGYTF. The sequenced CDR3 bases are TGTGCCAGCAGTGGGGACAGGGGC.

Points on this clone: The read comes to an end 3 residues before the CDR3 does, leaving the germline J gene to fill in the end. The V call is TRBV19, the J call TRBJ2-3; 7 bases align to TRBD2. J was trimmed by 1 base and V by 5 bases; bases with no gene match: 6. Germline V gives CDR1 LNHDA, CDR2 SQIVND (reference sequence). This CDR3 comprises 15 residues. CDR3 DNA (partial): TGTGCCAGTAGTTCGGGGGGAAGCGGCACAGATACG. Protein: CASSSGGSGTDT. The entire CDR3 reads CASSSGGSGTDTQYF.

As to this clone: The missing CDR3 end, 3 residues past where the read stops, is filled in from the germline J gene. The rearrangement uses TRBV19 and TRBJ2-3; 9 nucleotides align to TRBD2. CDR1 is LNHDA and CDR2 is SQIVND in the germline V gene (reference sequence). The V segment lost 5 bases and the J segment 5 bases; nucleotides outside the gene matches: 8. The CDR3 is 15 amino acids. The CDR3 here is CASSLAGGLGDTQYF. The covered CDR3 bases are TGTGCCAGTAGTCTGGCGGGGGGGCTAGGAGATACG.

A note on this clone: The read falls 3 residues short of the CDR3 end, and the missing part is taken from the germline J gene. This rearrangement joins TRBV19 to TRBJ1-1, with D tentatively TRBD1 (6 bases). The germline V gene has CDR1 LNHDA and CDR2 SQIVND (reference sequence). V lost 6 bases, J lost 7 bases, and 21 bases lay in between. The CDR3 is made up of 15 amino acids. The chain's CDR3 is CASSSPGTLPIEAFF. The CDR3 DNA, read in part, is TGTGCCAGTAGCTCTCCCGGGACACTCCCCATTGAA.

Details on this clone: The CDR3 is cut off 3 residues early in the read; its end comes from the germline J gene. The chain links TRBV18 to TRBJ1-2, with 8 bases lining up with TRBD1. Germline CDR1 reads KGHSH; CDR2 reads LQKENI. Trimming took 5 bases from V and 2 from J; bases not matched to a gene: 10. CDR3 length equals 16 residues. The sequenced part of the CDR3 DNA is TGTGCCAGCTCAACCCAACAGGGACAGGCAAACTATGGC. Protein sequence: CASSTQQGQANYG. The full CDR3 is CASSTQQGQANYGYTF. Drawing the rest from reference TRBV18 and TRBJ1-2, the complete variable domain is NAGVMQNPRHLVRRRGQEARLRCSPMKGHSHVYWYRQLPEEGLKFMVYLQKENIIDESGMPKERFSAEFPKEGPSILRIQQVVRGDSAAYFCASSTQQGQANYGYTFGSGTRLTVV.

Details on this clone: The read is 3 residues too short to cover the CDR3 end, so that end is filled in from the germline J gene. The gene calls are TRBV5-1 and TRBJ1-2, with TRBD1 as a possible D gene (6 bases). There are 16 residues in the CDR3. Germline-derived CDR1 and CDR2 are SGHRS and YFSETQ. Trimming took off 4 bases at V and 2 bases at J, with 18 bases between the two ends. The CDR3 protein is CASSPEPRDINYGYTF. CDR3 bases read: TGCGCCAGCAGCCCGGAACCTAGGGACATCAACTATGGC. The full variable domain, its missing parts supplied by reference TRBV5-1 and TRBJ1-2, is KAGVTQTPRYLIKTRGQQVTLSCSPISGHRSVSWYQQTPGQGLQFLFEYFSETQRNKGNFPGRFSGRQFSNSRSEMNVSTLELGDSALYLCASSPEPRDINYGYTFGSGTRLTVV.

As for this clone: The missing CDR3 end, 3 residues past where the read stops, is filled in from the germline J gene. The chain couples TRBV14 to TRBJ2-7; 9 nucleotides match TRBD2. CDR3 length equals 15 residues. J lost 1 base, V lost 4 bases, and 5 bases had no gene match. Germline lookup yields CDR1 SGHDN and CDR2 FVKESK. CDR3 loop: CASSLQLAGSYEQYF. Incomplete CDR3 DNA: TGTGCCAGCAGCCTACAACTAGCGGGTTCCTACGAG.

Comment on this clone: The read halts 3 residues ahead of the CDR3 end, with the missing end drawn from the germline J gene. This chain connects TRBV5-1 to TRBJ2-1; TRBD1 aligns across 8 bases. The trim removed 5 bases at V and 5 bases at J, leaving 15 bases unmatched. The germline CDR1 and CDR2 sequences are SGHRS and YFSETQ. This CDR3 has 17 amino acids. CDR3 amino acids: CASSTLGQGISDNEQFF. The part of the CDR3 DNA that was read is TGCGCCAGCAGTACGCTTGGACAGGGAATATCAGACAATGAG.

As regards this clone: The read ends 3 residues early relative to the CDR3; the germline J gene fills the gap. The chain has TRBV5-1 and TRBJ1-1; TRBD1 agrees at 7 bases. Trimming removed 8 bases from V and 2 bases from J; junction bases left unmatched: 12. The CDR3 is made up of 15 amino acids. Germline V gene data show CDR1 as SGHRS and CDR2 as YFSETQ. Incomplete CDR3 DNA: TGCGCCAGTAGGGGCCTTACAGGGGTCAACACTGAA. It translates to CASRGLTGVNTE. The full CDR3 protein reads CASRGLTGVNTEAFF. Full variable domain (remainder filled in from reference TRBV5-1 and TRBJ1-1): KAGVTQTPRYLIKTRGQQVTLSCSPISGHRSVSWYQQTPGQGLQFLFEYFSETQRNKGNFPGRFSGRQFSNSRSEMNVSTLELGDSALYLCASRGLTGVNTEAFFGQGTRLTVV.

Concerning this clone itself: Read sequence stops 3 residues before the CDR3 end, and the germline J gene provides the missing end. The chain joins TRBV7-3 to TRBJ2-5; D is uncertain. Trimming cost V 2 bases and J 7 bases, with 11 bases left between them. From germline, CDR1 is SGHTA and CDR2 FQGTGA. This CDR3 contains 13 residues. The CDR3 region is CASSLGPSGTQYF. The covered CDR3 bases are TGTGCCAGCAGCTTAGGGCCAAGTGGGACC. Combining the CDR3 with reference TRBV7-3 and TRBJ2-5 gives the whole variable domain GAGVSQTPSNKVTEKGKYVELRCDPISGHTALYWYRQSLGQGPEFLIYFQGTGAADDSGLPNDRFFAVRPEGSVSTLKIQRTERGDSAVYLCASSLGPSGTQYFGPGTRLLVL.

With respect to this clone: The read falls 3 residues short of the CDR3 end, and the missing part is taken from the germline J gene. V gene TRBV14 combines with J gene TRBJ1-6; 11 bases map to TRBD1. The V gene's germline CDR1 is SGHDN and CDR2 FVKESK. This CDR3 has 14 amino acids. Partial CDR3 DNA: TGTGCCAGCAGCCGAAGGGACAGGGGGGGGTCC. Translation gives CASSRRDRGGS. The whole CDR3 sequence is CASSRRDRGGSLHF.

Notes on this clone: Read sequence stops 3 residues before the CDR3 end, and the germline J gene provides the missing end. The chain is built from TRBV4-1 and TRBJ2-7, with no clear D. Trimming shortened V by 0 bases and J by 1 base, and 7 bases separated the two germline ends. The CDR3 is made up of 14 amino acids. Germline assignment: CDR1 MGHRA and CDR2 YSYEKL. The DNA read from the CDR3 is TGCGCCAGCAGCCAAGAGGCGGTGTCCTACGAG. Encoded protein: CASSQEAVSYE. The full CDR3 protein reads CASSQEAVSYEQYF.

A word on this clone: The sequence runs out 3 residues before the end of the CDR3; the remainder is reconstructed from the germline J gene. This chain uses TRBV7-9 with TRBJ1-1; 7 nucleotides match TRBD1. Per germline, CDR1 SEHNR and CDR2 FQNEAQ (reference sequence). The ends lost 5 bases at V and 4 bases at J; junction bases unmatched: 10. The CDR3 spans 15 residues. The CDR3 sequence: CASSKRQGRSTEAFF. Incomplete CDR3 DNA: TGTGCCAGCAGCAAAAGACAGGGCCGGAGCACTGAA.

As regards this clone: The read comes to an end 3 residues before the CDR3 does, leaving the germline J gene to fill in the end. The chain has TRBV4-2 and TRBJ2-7; 8 bases line up with TRBD1. The CDR3 sequence is 14 residues long. Trimming took 1 base from V and 2 from J; bases not matched to a gene: 1. Per germline, CDR1 LGHNA and CDR2 YNFKEQ. The sequenced part of the CDR3 DNA is TGTGCCAGCAGCCAAGGGGACAGGACCTACGAG. It is translated as CASSQGDRTYE. The whole CDR3 sequence is CASSQGDRTYEQYF.

Concerning this clone itself: Sequencing ends 3 residues short of the CDR3 end; the germline J gene provides the rest. J is TRBJ1-6 and V is TRBV19; 10 bases match TRBD1. V lost 6 bases and J lost 10; bases outside the gene matches: 9. The CDR3 consists of 15 residues. CDR1 is LNHDA, CDR2 SQIVND, per germline (reference sequence). CDR3 in amino acids: CASRGTGVEGSPLHF. CDR3 DNA (partial): TGTGCCAGTAGAGGGACAGGGGTAGAGGGATCACCC.

About this clone itself: From the germline J gene comes the end of the CDR3, since the read stops 3 residues before it. The chain uses TRBV28 and TRBJ1-1; TRBD1 is a possible D gene (5 bases). CDR3 length: 15 residues. Trimming removed 4 bases from V and 1 base from J, with 13 bases in between. CDR1 is MDHEN and CDR2 is SYDVKM in the germline V gene. The sequenced CDR3 bases are TGTGCCAGCAGTTCAGCGGGACTACCGAACACTGAA. Its translation is CASSSAGLPNTE. The entire CDR3 protein is CASSSAGLPNTEAFF. The full variable domain, completed using reference TRBV28 and TRBJ1-1, is DVKVTQSSRYLVKRTGEKVFLECVQDMDHENMFWYRQDPGLGLRLIYFSYDVKMKEKGDIPEGYSVSREKKERFSLILESASTNQTSMYLCASSSAGLPNTEAFFGQGTRLTVV.

Points on this clone: The read finishes 3 residues shy of the CDR3 end, and the germline J gene is used to complete it. This chain uses TRBV7-9 with TRBJ2-7; maybe TRBD1 (5 bases). The CDR3 length is 14 residues. Trimming shortened V by 1 base and J by 3 bases, and 10 bases separated the two germline ends. Germline V gene sequence: CDR1 SEHNR, CDR2 FQNEAQ (reference sequence). The DNA read from the CDR3 is TGTGCCAGCAGCTTAGGGCAGGGCGACTACGAG. It encodes CASSLGQGDYE. The whole CDR3 reads CASSLGQGDYEQYF.

Measured by frequency, this clone is medium-sized. The observed sequence ends 3 residues before the CDR3 terminus, with the missing tail filled in from the germline J gene. The V and J genes are TRBV30 and TRBJ2-7; 8 nucleotides agree with TRBD1. J gave up 5 bases and V 3 bases, and 9 bases lay outside the gene matches. The CDR3 has 14 residues. CDR1 GTSNPN and CDR2 SVGIG come from the germline V gene (reference sequence). CDR3 bases read: TGTGCCTGGAGCTACAGGACAGGGACGCACGAG. Encoded protein: CAWSYRTGTHE. The CDR3 reads in full as CAWSYRTGTHEQYF. The entire variable domain, with the rest obtained from reference TRBV30 and TRBJ2-7, is as follows: SQTIHQWPATLVQPVGSPLSLECTVEGTSNPNLYWYRQAAGRGLQLLFYSVGIGQISSEVPQNLSASRPQDRQFILSSKKLLLSDSGFYLCAWSYRTGTHEQYFGPGTRLTVT.

The CDR3 region is CASAAMDYPYEQYF. Incomplete CDR3 DNA: TGCGCCAGCGCAGCGATGGACTATCCCTACGAG. The chain is built from TRBV5-1 and TRBJ2-7; the D gene is possibly TRBD2 (6 bases). The read finishes 3 residues shy of the CDR3 end, and the germline J gene is used to complete it. V was cut by 7 bases and J by 2 bases, with 16 bases left in between. The CDR3 loop spans 14 amino acids. Looked up from germline, CDR1 is SGHRS and CDR2 is YFSETQ.

The CDR3 spells CASSELQYNYGYTF. The DNA read from the CDR3 is TGTGCCAGCAGTGAGCTCCAGTACAACTATGGC. The chain is built from TRBV6-1 and TRBJ1-2, with D unresolved. The observed sequence ends 3 residues before the CDR3 terminus, with the missing tail filled in from the germline J gene. Germline V lookup: CDR1 MNHNS, CDR2 SASEGT. With 3 bases removed from V and 2 bases from J, the gap between germline ends came to 10 bases. The length of the CDR3 is 14 residues.

Concerning this clone itself: The sequenced fragment ends 3 residues before the CDR3 boundary, so the rest is inferred from the germline J gene. The chain has TRBV2 and TRBJ2-3; 8 nucleotides align to TRBD1. V lost 6 bases to trimming and J lost 3 bases; unmatched junction nucleotides: 11. The CDR3 contains 16 residues. Germline V CDR1 and CDR2: SNHLY, FYNNEI. The sequenced part of the CDR3 DNA is TGTGCCAGCAGACCCGAACAGGGGGACTTTACAGATACG. Amino acids: CASRPEQGDFTDT. In full, the CDR3 reads CASRPEQGDFTDTQYF.

On this clone itself: The read comes to an end 3 residues before the CDR3 does, leaving the germline J gene to fill in the end. The chain couples TRBV7-6 to TRBJ1-5; TRBD1 aligns across 11 bases. The V gene's germline CDR1 is SGHVS and CDR2 FNYEAQ. V gave up 5 bases and J gave up 1 base; unmatched junction bases: 7. This CDR3 region has 17 residues. The part of the CDR3 DNA that was read is TGTGCCAGCAGCCAACCGGACAGGGGGCGAAGCAATCAGCCC. It is translated as CASSQPDRGRSNQP. The full CDR3 protein is CASSQPDRGRSNQPQHF.

To note about this clone: The sequence runs out 3 residues before the end of the CDR3; the remainder is reconstructed from the germline J gene. This chain joins TRBV5-1 and TRBJ1-4, with D perhaps matching TRBD1 (6 bases). In germline, CDR1 is SGHRS, CDR2 YFSETQ. The CDR3 is 16 amino acids. Trimming took 2 bases from V and 3 from J, leaving 14 bases between them. The DNA read from the CDR3 is TGCGCCAGCAGCTTCCCGCTCGACAGGTCTAATGAAAAA. It encodes CASSFPLDRSNEK. In full, the CDR3 is CASSFPLDRSNEKLFF.